Listed below are T cell receptor beta chains from one sample, sequenced in a study of blood T cell repertoires in COVID-19. Only in-frame clones appear in the TCRdb table, and some are missing; sequencing was by immunoSEQ multiplex PCR. The table shows roughly 100,000 clones, with roughly 80% occurring only once. Sequencing was performed on peripheral blood. Every receptor here comes from a man aged 55 to 70 with active or convalescent COVID-19. Both conserved end residues are part of each CDR3.

len: 14; v_gene: TRBV4-2; j_gene: TRBJ2-1; CDR3aa: CASSQTGGGNEQFF
len: 18; v_gene: TRBV6-1; j_gene: TRBJ2-7; CDR3aa: CASSEAGVGSGRAYEQYF
len: 13; v_gene: TRBV4-2; j_gene: TRBJ1-3; CDR3aa: CASSPRAGNTIYF
len: 14; v_gene: TRBV7-9; j_gene: TRBJ1-4; CDR3aa: CASSPGYTNEKLFF
len: 15; v_gene: TRBV11-3; j_gene: TRBJ1-1; CDR3aa: CASSSIRQGLAEAFF
len: 15; v_gene: TRBV6-6; j_gene: TRBJ2-5; CDR3aa: CASSSLGLAGETQYF
len: 14; v_gene: TRBV6-6; j_gene: TRBJ1-2; CDR3aa: CASSLPGVDYGYTF
len: 16; v_gene: TRBV28; j_gene: TRBJ2-2; CDR3aa: CASRPPGLSNTGELFF
len: 11; v_gene: TRBV5-1; j_gene: TRBJ2-7; CDR3aa: CASRTETEQYF
len: 15; v_gene: TRBV5-6; j_gene: TRBJ2-7; CDR3aa: CASSLAQGATYEQYF
len: 13; v_gene: TRBV6-6; j_gene: TRBJ2-5; CDR3aa: CASTDSFQETQYF
len: 13; v_gene: TRBV5-1; j_gene: TRBJ2-7; CDR3aa: CASGSTGTYEQYF
len: 16; v_gene: TRBV5-6; j_gene: TRBJ2-1; CDR3aa: CASSRGLAGVSNEQFF
len: 14; v_gene: TRBV28; j_gene: TRBJ1-6; CDR3aa: CASSLTSNNSPLHF
len: 13; v_gene: TRBV28; j_gene: TRBJ1-1; CDR3aa: CASSPGQPLRAFF
len: 17; v_gene: TRBV11-2; j_gene: TRBJ2-5; CDR3aa: CASSLAAGTGGGKTQYF
len: 18; v_gene: TRBV19; j_gene: TRBJ2-3; CDR3aa: CASSIGGSNWRSTDTQYF